This TCR beta chain originates from a study of OX40 agonist ivuxolimab in advanced cancers. Study-wide context: Averaging 60 years in age, with a range of roughly 23 to 80, the cohort was approximately 83% male.

From germline, CDR1 is SGHDT and CDR2 YYEEEE. This CDR3 is built from 13 residues. V shed 7 bases and J 3 bases; nucleotides not matched to a gene: 5. This clone has just one count. TCRdb's table, derived via immunoSEQ multiplex PCR, lists solely in-frame clones and lacks some. The sample carries 30,000 to 35,000 clones, roughly 84% recorded once. The sequence was obtained from an adult with an advanced solid tumor such as melanoma, head and neck, liver or kidney cancer. This rearrangement joins TRBV5-6 to TRBJ1-2; 8 bases align to TRBD1. Specimen: CD4+ or CD8+ T cells sorted from blood, collected in a trial of the OX40 agonist ivuxolimab. The CDR3 sequence is CASRTGMDYGYTF. In DNA form, the CDR3 reads TGTGCCAGCCGGACAGGGATGGACTATGGCTACACCTTC.